The 29 T cell receptor beta chains given below trace back to one sample, sequenced in a study of cytomegalovirus exposure and HLA in healthy donors. The PCR employed 60 Vbeta primers together with 13 Jbeta primers. Profiling relied on immunoSEQ multiplex PCR, and the TCRdb table lists in-frame clones only, not all of them. The sample includes roughly 82,000 clones, approximately 74% of them seen just once. The sequenced sample was PBMCs. The receptors were sampled from a woman between 50 and 59 years old in good health and CMV-seropositive.

The chain employs TRBV30 and TRBJ1-2; D not resolved. V lost 4 bases, J lost 8 bases, and 14 bases lay in between. Germline CDR1 reads GTSNPN; CDR2 reads SVGIG (reference sequence). The CDR3 runs 12 residues. CDR3 sequence: CAWTGLYLGYTF. The CDR3 DNA reads as TGTGCCTGGACAGGCCTCTACCTGGGCTACACCTTC.

V gene TRBV10-2 combines with J gene TRBJ2-1; 8 nucleotides align to TRBD2. Germline CDR1 WSHSY, CDR2 SAAADI. With V trimmed by 4 bases and J by 7 bases, 6 bases remained unmatched. The CDR3 covers 14 residues. In DNA form, the CDR3 reads TGCGCCAGCAGTGGGAGCGGGAGAGTTAATGAGCAGTTCTTC. Translated, it gives CASSGSGRVNEQFF.

The DNA of the CDR3 is TGTGCCAGCAGCCCTCGACGGGAGCTTTTTAACTATGGCTACACCTTC. Encoded protein: CASSPRRELFNYGYTF. The chain combines TRBV14 with TRBJ1-2; D gene ambiguous. This CDR3 has 16 residues. V lost 4 bases and J 1 base, leaving 16 bases between the germline ends. Germline V lookup: CDR1 SGHDN, CDR2 FVKESK. Full variable domain (rest looked up from reference TRBV14 and TRBJ1-2): EAGVTQFPSHSVIEKGQTVTLRCDPISGHDNLYWYRRVMGKEIKFLLHFVKESKQDESGMPNNRFLAERTGGTYSTLKVQPAELEDSGVYFCASSPRRELFNYGYTFGSGTRLTVV.

DNA of the CDR3: TGTGCCTGGAGTGTGGGGCAGCATAGCAATCAGCCCCAGCATTTT. Residues: CAWSVGQHSNQPQHF. V and J are TRBV30 and TRBJ1-5, with a tentative D call TRBD1 (5 bases). Germline lookup yields CDR1 GTSNPN and CDR2 SVGIG (reference sequence). Trimming shortened V by 0 bases and J by 0 bases, and 9 bases separated the two germline ends. The CDR3 totals 15 residues.

This chain uses TRBV6-1 with TRBJ2-7; TRBD2 might be the D (6 bases). Germline V gene data show CDR1 as MNHNS and CDR2 as SASEGT. V was shortened by 6 bases and J by 3 bases, with 6 bases between the two germline ends. The CDR3 is made up of 11 amino acids. DNA of the CDR3: TGTGCCAGCAGGGAGGGCTACGAGCAGTACTTC. It encodes CASREGYEQYF.

The J gene is TRBJ2-5, the V gene TRBV30, with D possibly TRBD1 on 5 matching bases. Trimming took off 6 bases at V and 5 bases at J, with 19 bases between the two ends. Looked up from germline, CDR1 is GTSNPN and CDR2 is SVGIG (reference sequence). This CDR3 contains 14 residues. The CDR3 loop reads CACGSAGSRETQYF. For the CDR3, the DNA is TGTGCCTGCGGTTCGGCAGGGTCAAGGGAGACCCAGTACTTC.

The V call is TRBV2, the J call TRBJ1-1, with D unclear. Germline V CDR1 and CDR2: SNHLY, FYNNEI. There are 13 residues in the CDR3. V was trimmed by 8 bases and J by 4 bases, leaving 14 bases between them. The CDR3 nucleotides read TGTGCCAGCTTTAGGTATGAGGGCACTGAAGCTTTCTTT. Translating gives CASFRYEGTEAFF.

This chain links TRBV9 with TRBJ2-2; TRBD1 aligns across 7 bases. The CDR3 is made up of 13 amino acids. Germline assignment: CDR1 SGDLS and CDR2 YYNGEE. The J segment lost 5 bases and the V segment lost 4 bases, leaving 2 bases of the junction unmatched. For the CDR3, the DNA is TGTGCCAGCAGCCCACAGGGGACCGGGGAGCTGTTTTTT. It codes for CASSPQGTGELFF.

V and J are TRBV5-5 and TRBJ1-1, with D possibly being TRBD1 (6 bases). This CDR3 comprises 14 residues. Germline V gene lookup returns CDR1 SGHKS and CDR2 YYEKEE (reference sequence). Deletions cut 7 bases from V and 3 bases from J, with 16 bases between. CDR3 in amino acids: CASGPGGLDTEAFF. Here the CDR3 DNA reads TGTGCCAGCGGCCCGGGGGGGCTTGACACTGAAGCTTTCTTT.

The J gene is TRBJ1-5, the V gene TRBV5-1, with no clear D. V was cut by 7 bases and J by 0 bases, with 14 bases left in between. The length of the CDR3 is 15 residues. Germline CDR1 reads SGHRS; CDR2 reads YFSETQ. The CDR3 sequence is CASSVAGNSNQPQHF. CDR3 DNA: TGCGCCAGCTCGGTGGCGGGGAATAGCAATCAGCCCCAGCATTTT.

The count of this clone is one. The V call is TRBV7-2, the J call TRBJ1-1, with 7 bases identical to TRBD1. J lost 0 bases, V lost 1 base, and 5 bases had no gene match. Germline values: CDR1 SGHTA, CDR2 FQGNSA. The CDR3 contains 16 residues. CDR3 bases: TGTGCCAGCAGCTTAGTAAGGGGGCGCGTGAACACTGAAGCTTTCTTT. Its protein product is CASSLVRGRVNTEAFF.

This sequence joins TRBV2 and TRBJ1-4; no reliable D call. The CDR3 contains 15 residues. From germline, CDR1 is SNHLY and CDR2 FYNNEI. V was pared by 7 bases and J by 0 bases, with 12 bases between. The CDR3 nucleotides are TGTGCCAGCAAGCGTGATCGCGCAACTAATGAAAAACTGTTTTTT. As protein: CASKRDRATNEKLFF.

The chain carries TRBV9 and TRBJ2-1; TRBD2 agrees at 9 bases. The germline V gene encodes CDR1 SGDLS and CDR2 YYNGEE. The CDR3 has 17 amino acids. V gave up 3 bases and J gave up 8 bases; unmatched junction bases: 15. The CDR3 DNA reads TGTGCCAGCAGCGCGGACCTTAGCGGGAGCGGAGTCGATGAGCAGTTCTTC. It translates to CASSADLSGSGVDEQFF. The full variable domain, in which reference TRBV9 and TRBJ2-1 provide the parts outside the CDR3, is DSGVTQTPKHLITATGQRVTLRCSPRSGDLSVYWYQQSLDQGLQFLIQYYNGEERAKGNILERFSAQQFPDLHSELNLSSLELGDSALYFCASSADLSGSGVDEQFFGPGTRLTVL.

The count of this clone is one. The rearrangement joins TRBV25-1 to TRBJ2-7; TRBD2 is a possible D gene (5 bases). The CDR3 runs to 14 residues. Germline V lookup: CDR1 MGHDK, CDR2 SYGVNS. The ends were cut back, 7 bases at V and 5 bases at J, with 18 bases in the middle. CDR3 sequence: CASTPAGTRDEQYF. CDR3 nucleotide sequence: TGTGCCAGCACCCCCGCCGGCACGAGGGACGAGCAGTACTTC.

The CDR3 loop is CASSHLLGRGTDTQYF. The CDR3 bases are TGTGCCAGCAGCCATTTACTAGGGAGGGGCACAGATACGCAGTATTTT. V is TRBV14 and J is TRBJ2-3; TRBD2 matches 7 bases. The CDR3 runs to 16 residues. V was pared by 3 bases and J by 1 base, with 7 bases of the junction left unmatched. Per germline, CDR1 SGHDN and CDR2 FVKESK.

Relative to its sample, this clone is medium-sized (0.01 to 0.1%). The rearrangement uses TRBV10-3 and TRBJ2-2; 7 positions match TRBD1. Unmatched junction bases numbered 7, after V lost 2 bases and J lost 1 base. The CDR3 is 17 amino acids. Germline CDR1 ENHRY, CDR2 SYGVKD. CDR3 sequence: CAISETNRGRNTGELFF. DNA of the CDR3: TGTGCCATCAGTGAGACCAACAGGGGTCGGAACACCGGGGAGCTGTTTTTT.

The chain couples TRBV6-6 to TRBJ2-1; 10 nucleotides agree with TRBD1. Trimming took 10 bases from V and 4 from J; bases not matched to a gene: 7. Per the germline V gene, CDR1 is MNHNY and CDR2 is SVGAGI (reference sequence). This CDR3 is 14 amino acids long. The CDR3 DNA reads as TGTGCCACCAGACAGGGGGCAGCTTACAATGAGCAGTTCTTC. Protein: CATRQGAAYNEQFF.

This rearrangement joins TRBV28 to TRBJ2-5; 11 positions agree with TRBD2. The V and J ends lost 6 bases and 4 bases, in that order; junction bases with no gene match: 10. The CDR3 covers 16 residues. CDR1 and CDR2 (germline): MDHEN, SYDVKM. The CDR3: CASRKSGSGRGETQYF. DNA of the CDR3: TGTGCCAGCAGAAAGTCCGGTAGCGGGAGGGGAGAGACCCAGTACTTC. Full variable domain (outside the CDR3, taken from reference TRBV28 and TRBJ2-5): DVKVTQSSRYLVKRTGEKVFLECVQDMDHENMFWYRQDPGLGLRLIYFSYDVKMKEKGDIPEGYSVSREKKERFSLILESASTNQTSMYLCASRKSGSGRGETQYFGPGTRLLVL.

V usage is TRBV27 and J usage is TRBJ2-7; 10 bases are a match to TRBD2. Germline V gene lookup returns CDR1 MNHEY and CDR2 SMNVEV (reference sequence). The CDR3 has 15 residues. Germline trimming cut 1 base from V and 6 bases from J; bases unmatched to any gene: 6. CDR3 coding DNA: TGTGCCAGCAGTTTATATCCTAGCGGGAGATCCGAGCAGTACTTC. Translation gives CASSLYPSGRSEQYF.

The chain combines TRBV9 with TRBJ2-3, with TRBD1 identical over 8 bases. Trimming cost V 3 bases and J 3 bases; bases outside gene matches: 9. Germline V gives CDR1 SGDLS, CDR2 YYNGEE. This CDR3 is built from 16 residues. CDR3 nucleotide sequence: TGTGCCAGCAGCGGTAAACTCAGGGGGCGTACAGATACGCAGTATTTT. It yields the protein CASSGKLRGRTDTQYF.

The sample holds a few counts of this clone. The J gene is TRBJ1-5, the V gene TRBV5-5; 9 bases match TRBD1. CDR1 is SGHKS, CDR2 YYEKEE, per germline (reference sequence). The CDR3 totals 15 residues. V shed 0 bases and J 4 bases; nucleotides not matched to a gene: 2. The chain's CDR3 is CASSLGGQGNQPQHF. The CDR3 DNA follows: TGTGCCAGCAGCTTGGGGGGACAGGGTAATCAGCCCCAGCATTTT.

The V gene is TRBV5-1, the J gene TRBJ1-2; 9 bases agree with TRBD1. CDR1 is SGHRS, CDR2 YFSETQ, per germline. The ends lost 0 bases at V and 8 bases at J; junction bases unmatched: 5. The CDR3 has 14 amino acids. CDR3 in amino acids: CASSLEGQGFGYTF. As DNA, the CDR3 is TGCGCCAGCAGCTTGGAGGGACAGGGATTCGGCTACACCTTC.

The chain recombines TRBV10-3 with TRBJ2-7; D is uncertain. The length of the CDR3 is 12 residues. Germline values: CDR1 ENHRY, CDR2 SYGVKD. V was pared by 2 bases and J by 5 bases, with 7 bases between. Written as DNA, the CDR3 is TGTGCCATCAGTGAGCTGAGGAACGAGCAGTACTTC. The encoded protein is CAISELRNEQYF.

This clone was picked up one time. V is TRBV29-1 and J is TRBJ1-2; D gene uncertain. The CDR3 extends over 11 amino acids. The germline gives CDR1 SQVTM, CDR2 ANQGSEA. V dropped 4 bases and J dropped 8 bases, with 11 bases sitting between them. CDR3 sequence: CSVARTWGYTF. CDR3 nucleotides: TGCAGCGTTGCGAGGACTTGGGGCTACACCTTC.

V is TRBV6-5 and J is TRBJ2-3, with D possibly matching TRBD1 (5 bases). V lost 5 bases to trimming and J lost 12 bases, with 12 bases between them. This CDR3 is 11 amino acids long. Germline CDR1 reads MNHEY; CDR2 reads SVGAGI. The CDR3 DNA reads as TGTGCCAGCAGTACGGACACAATCCAGTATTTT. Its protein product is CASSTDTIQYF.

Here the CDR3 reads CASSPPAHLSEQYF. CDR3 nucleotides: TGTGCCAGTAGTCCCCCTGCGCATCTATCCGAGCAGTACTTC. The rearrangement joins TRBV19 to TRBJ2-7; D unresolved. The germline gives CDR1 LNHDA, CDR2 SQIVND (reference sequence). This CDR3 is built from 14 residues. Trimming took off 5 bases at V and 6 bases at J, with 17 bases between the two ends.

The chain is built from TRBV6-5 and TRBJ1-2; 12 nucleotides agree with TRBD1. Germline assignment: CDR1 MNHEY and CDR2 SVGAGI. The CDR3 spans 15 residues. V was pared by 5 bases and J by 7 bases, with 8 bases of the junction left unmatched. Here the CDR3 reads CASSPGTGGSGGYTF. The CDR3 DNA sequence: TGTGCCAGCAGTCCCGGGACAGGGGGCTCGGGTGGCTACACCTTC.

This clone showed up just once. The rearrangement links TRBV5-1 to TRBJ2-3; possible D gene TRBD2, 6 bases. CDR3 size: 14 residues. V was cut by 4 bases and J by 5 bases, with 14 bases left in between. Germline values: CDR1 SGHRS, CDR2 YFSETQ. CDR3: CASSLTDYQDTQYF. The CDR3 coding sequence is TGCGCCAGCAGCCTCACGGACTACCAAGATACGCAGTATTTT.

The V gene is TRBV30, the J gene TRBJ2-3; 10 bases fit TRBD2. The germline V gene has CDR1 GTSNPN and CDR2 SVGIG (reference sequence). The CDR3 loop spans 14 amino acids. The trim removed 7 bases at V and 2 bases at J, leaving 6 bases unmatched. This chain's CDR3 is CASTGLADTDTQYF. CDR3 DNA: TGTGCCTCCACCGGACTAGCGGACACAGATACGCAGTATTTT.